Listed below are T cell receptor beta chains from one sample, sequenced in a study of T cell repertoires in cytomegalovirus infection. TCRdb recomputed calls from the reads with MiXCR, one row per CDR3 protein. The table has around 490,000 distinct CDR3 sequences, about 30% seen once; the top ten hold roughly 13%. The source material was PBMCs. The source is a human donor in good health (CMV status not recorded). Some clones in this sample may be carry-over from other donors' samples. CDR3s include the opening cysteine and the closing phenylalanine or tryptophan. Fields, in order: V gene, clone size, D gene, J gene, CDR3 protein, CDR3 DNA. The D gene is left open where the match is weak. Clone size is not always given. Where it is, it says once, few, many or a class for expanded clones.

TRBV6-1	many	TRBD2	TRBJ2-1	CASSGMEGGHGEQFF	TGTGCCAGCAGTGGTATGGAGGGAGGGCATGGTGAGCAGTTCTTC
TRBV19	few	TRBD1	TRBJ2-4	CASSIAPDRVAKNIQYF	TGTGCCAGTAGTATAGCTCCGGACAGGGTTGCCAAAAACATTCAGTACTTC
TRBV7-9	-	-	TRBJ2-1	CASSRDLEQFF	TGTGCCAGCAGCCGGGACCTCGAGCAGTTCTTC
TRBV28	-	-	TRBJ2-7	CASSPPRGDWLNYEQYF	TGTGCCAGCAGCCCTCCCAGGGGGGACTGGCTCAACTACGAGCAGTACTTC
TRBV5-5	once	TRBD1	TRBJ2-5	CASSLGGQAFETQYF	TGTGCCAGCAGCCTGGGGGGACAGGCTTTTGAGACCCAGTACTTC
TRBV7-2	many	-	TRBJ2-1	CASSLVVGNNEQFF	TGTGCCAGCAGCTTAGTTGTGGGGAATAATGAGCAGTTCTTC
TRBV29-1	-	TRBD2	TRBJ2-7	CSATGGGYEQYF	TGCAGCGCAACGGGGGGGGGGTACGAGCAGTACTTC
TRBV7-9	-	TRBD2	TRBJ2-6	CASSSRLAGGSSGANVLTF	TGTGCCAGCAGCTCCCGACTAGCGGGCGGAAGCTCTGGGGCCAACGTCCTGACTTTC
TRBV28	few	TRBD1	TRBJ1-6	CASSLPSGQGMTGSPLHF	TGTGCCAGCAGTTTACCCTCGGGACAGGGAATGACTGGTTCACCCCTCCACTTT
TRBV28	-	-	TRBJ2-5	CASSSVKKETQYF	TGTGCCAGCAGCTCAGTTAAGAAGGAGACCCAGTACTTC
TRBV19	-	-	TRBJ2-7	CASRRVRASARQYF	TGTGCCAGTAGGAGAGTCAGAGCATCCGCGAGGCAGTACTTC
TRBV12-5	-	TRBD1	TRBJ1-1	CASATGANDEAFF	TGTGCTAGCGCGACAGGGGCAAACGATGAAGCTTTCTTT
TRBV12-3/TRBV12-4	-	-	TRBJ2-1	CASSPTIRGNEQFF	TGTGCCAGCAGTCCTACGATTAGGGGGAATGAGCAGTTCTTC